Following are 24 T cell receptor beta chains from one sample sequenced in a study of T cell changes during pregnancy in multiple sclerosis. Sequencing was performed with immunoSEQ multiplex PCR; in TCRdb, only in-frame clones are kept and a portion is missing. The sample holds some 37,000 clones; about 90% are singletons and the top ten take about 12%. The sequences come from CD8+ T cells from peripheral blood mononuclear cells, collected after pregnancy. The receptor set was obtained from a female donor with multiple sclerosis, enrolled in a pregnancy study.

The V gene is TRBV5-1, the J gene TRBJ2-7, with 9 bases lining up with TRBD1. Germline V gene lookup returns CDR1 SGHRS and CDR2 YFSETQ. The length of the CDR3 is 16 residues. The trim removed 6 bases at V and 4 bases at J, leaving 14 bases unmatched. DNA for the CDR3: TGCGCCAGCACCGAATACGCTACAGGGGGCTGGTACGAGCAGTACTTC. This translates into CASTEYATGGWYEQYF. The whole variable domain, filled in from reference TRBV5-1 and TRBJ2-7, reads KAGVTQTPRYLIKTRGQQVTLSCSPISGHRSVSWYQQTPGQGLQFLFEYFSETQRNKGNFPGRFSGRQFSNSRSEMNVSTLELGDSALYLCASTEYATGGWYEQYFGPGTRLTVT.

The genes are TRBV27 and TRBJ1-2, with D maybe TRBD1 (5 bases). CDR3 size: 16 residues. From germline, CDR1 is MNHEY and CDR2 SMNVEV (reference sequence). V was pared by 0 bases and J by 4 bases, with 15 bases between. CDR3 region: CASSLSYSRTIYGYTF. CDR3 bases: TGTGCCAGCAGTTTATCATATAGTAGGACAATCTATGGCTACACCTTC.

The chain joins TRBV10-3 to TRBJ2-2, with 7 bases matching TRBD1. Germline CDR1 is ENHRY and CDR2 is SYGVKD. The CDR3 extends over 16 amino acids. Trimming took 3 bases from V and 2 from J; bases not matched to a gene: 6. The CDR3 coding sequence is TGTGCCATCAGTGACTCAACAGGGGCCAACACCGGGGAGCTGTTTTTT. This codes for CAISDSTGANTGELFF.

V is TRBV6-1 and J is TRBJ2-7; 9 nucleotides align to TRBD2. Germline lookup yields CDR1 MNHNS and CDR2 SASEGT. This CDR3 comprises 15 residues. The V gene end was trimmed by 3 bases and the J gene end by 4 bases; junction bases not matched to a gene: 7. CDR3 sequence: CASSEWLAGQYEQYF. In DNA, the CDR3 is TGTGCCAGCAGTGAGTGGCTAGCGGGACAGTACGAGCAGTACTTC.

The rearrangement links TRBV18 to TRBJ1-4; 8 nucleotides line up with TRBD1. Germline CDR1 KGHSH, CDR2 LQKENI. CDR3 length equals 16 residues. The junction had 9 bases not matched to a gene; V was cut back by 2 bases and J by 7 bases. CDR3 residues: CASSPSGTGHSEKLFF. The CDR3 DNA is TGTGCCAGCTCACCATCCGGGACAGGCCATAGTGAAAAACTGTTTTTT.

The V call is TRBV9, the J call TRBJ2-5, with 7 nucleotides matching TRBD2. Germline CDR1 SGDLS, CDR2 YYNGEE. The CDR3 totals 15 residues. J lost 4 bases, V lost 0 bases, and 6 bases had no gene match. The CDR3 here is CASSVDGLGRETQYF. The CDR3 DNA sequence: TGTGCCAGCAGCGTAGACGGACTAGGTAGAGAGACCCAGTACTTC.

V is TRBV27 and J is TRBJ2-2; D not resolved. This CDR3 has 12 amino acids. CDR1 is MNHEY, CDR2 SMNVEV, per germline (reference sequence). Deletions cut 5 bases from V and 1 base from J, with 2 bases between. The CDR3: CASSQNTGELFF. For the CDR3, the DNA is TGTGCCAGCAGTCAGAACACCGGGGAGCTGTTTTTT.

The V call is TRBV19, the J call TRBJ1-1, with D unresolved. The CDR3 has 13 amino acids. The V end was cut by 10 bases, the J end by 1 base, with 13 bases between. Per germline, CDR1 LNHDA and CDR2 SQIVND (reference sequence). As DNA, the CDR3 is TGTGCCACTTCAGATCGGGGGAACACTGAAGCTTTCTTT. Its translation: CATSDRGNTEAFF.

J is TRBJ1-2 and V is TRBV7-9, with D hard to call. The CDR3 spans 13 residues. Germline loops: CDR1 SEHNR, CDR2 FQNEAQ (reference sequence). V was shortened by 1 base and J by 6 bases, with 9 bases between the two germline ends. For the CDR3, the DNA is TGTGCCAGCAGCTTAGTCAGGCCTGATGGCTACACCTTC. This translates into CASSLVRPDGYTF.

The rearrangement joins TRBV9 to TRBJ2-1, with D uncertain. Trimming removed 4 bases at V and 6 bases at J, with 14 bases between. In germline, CDR1 is SGDLS, CDR2 YYNGEE. The CDR3 spans 14 residues. CDR3 protein: CASSSGDTANEQFF. The CDR3 DNA reads as TGTGCCAGCAGCTCAGGCGATACAGCCAATGAGCAGTTCTTC.

The J gene is TRBJ2-7, the V gene TRBV5-8; D remains unclear. The CDR3 covers 12 residues. Germline CDR1 and CDR2: SGHTS and YDEGEE. V lost 1 base and J lost 3, with 5 bases in between. CDR3 loop: CASSLSYYEQYF. In nucleotides, the CDR3 is TGTGCCAGCAGCTTGAGCTACTACGAGCAGTACTTC. The variable domain in full, with the rest retrieved from reference TRBV5-8 and TRBJ2-7, is EAGVTQSPTHLIKTRGQQATLRCSPISGHTSVYWYQQALGLGLQFLLWYDEGEERNRGNFPPRFSGRQFPNYSSELNVNALELEDSALYLCASSLSYYEQYFGPGTRLTVT.

Turning to this clone: The junction shows a germline mismatch at one end, possibly a read error. The chain employs TRBV5-6 and TRBJ2-7; 9 bases line up with TRBD1. Germline-derived CDR1 and CDR2 are SGHDT and YYEEEE. The CDR3 totals 12 residues. The CDR3 nucleotides are TGTGCCAGCAGCTTGGGGGTGGGACAGGGCGATTTC. This translates into CASSLGVGQGDF. Full variable domain (outside the CDR3, taken from reference TRBV5-6 and TRBJ2-7): DAGVTQSPTHLIKTRGQQVTLRCSPKSGHDTVSWYQQALGQGPQFIFQYYEEEERQRGNFPDRFSGHQFPNYSSELNVNALLLGDSALYLCASSLGVGQGDFGPGTRLTVT.

This sequence joins TRBV10-3 and TRBJ1-1; D gene ambiguous. Germline lookup yields CDR1 ENHRY and CDR2 SYGVKD. Trimming removed 3 bases from V and 1 base from J, with 12 bases in between. The CDR3 length is 15 residues. The CDR3 DNA reads as TGTGCCATCAGTGAATACGAAGGAGGGAACACTGAAGCTTTCTTT. This codes for CAISEYEGGNTEAFF.

This chain links TRBV7-7 with TRBJ2-7, with 14 bases identical to TRBD2. CDR3 length: 18 amino acids. J lost 2 bases, V lost 4 bases, and 10 bases had no gene match. The V gene's germline CDR1 is SSHAT and CDR2 FNYEAQ (reference sequence). The CDR3 sequence: CASSSDRLAGGSPYEQYF. DNA of the CDR3: TGTGCCAGCAGCTCAGACCGACTAGCGGGGGGGTCACCCTACGAGCAGTACTTC. The variable domain in full, completed from reference TRBV7-7 and TRBJ2-7, reads GAGVSQSPRYKVTKRGQDVTLRCDPISSHATLYWYQQALGQGPEFLTYFNYEAQPDKSGLPSDRFSAERPEGSISTLTIQRTEQRDSAMYRCASSSDRLAGGSPYEQYFGPGTRLTVT.

As concerns this clone: The junction does not match germline at one end; this may be a read error. The chain links TRBV11-2 to TRBJ2-7, with 7 bases matching TRBD1. This CDR3 is built from 11 residues. Germline lookup yields CDR1 SGHAT and CDR2 FQNNGV. CDR3 nucleotides: TGTGCCAGCAGCTCCCCGACAGGGCCCCTCTTC. Translating it yields CASSSPTGPLF.

The chain is built from TRBV5-6 and TRBJ2-1; the D gene is possibly TRBD1 (6 bases). The CDR3 extends over 13 amino acids. Germline CDR1 SGHDT, CDR2 YYEEEE. Trimming shortened V by 4 bases and J by 6 bases, and 11 bases separated the two germline ends. The chain's CDR3 is CASSDGTPNEQFF. The CDR3 nucleotides are TGTGCCAGCAGCGACGGGACACCCAATGAGCAGTTCTTC. The variable domain in full, with the rest retrieved from reference TRBV5-6 and TRBJ2-1, is DAGVTQSPTHLIKTRGQQVTLRCSPKSGHDTVSWYQQALGQGPQFIFQYYEEEERQRGNFPDRFSGHQFPNYSSELNVNALLLGDSALYLCASSDGTPNEQFFGPGTRLTVL.

The chain joins TRBV9 to TRBJ2-7, with 9 bases matching TRBD1. Germline CDR1 SGDLS, CDR2 YYNGEE. J lost 4 bases, V lost 4 bases, and 6 bases had no gene match. The CDR3 spans 14 residues. Here the CDR3 DNA reads TGTGCCAGCAGCCTAGGGACAGGGAGTTACGAGCAGTACTTC. Translated: CASSLGTGSYEQYF. Based on the CDR3 plus reference TRBV9 and TRBJ2-7, the full variable domain is DSGVTQTPKHLITATGQRVTLRCSPRSGDLSVYWYQQSLDQGLQFLIQYYNGEERAKGNILERFSAQQFPDLHSELNLSSLELGDSALYFCASSLGTGSYEQYFGPGTRLTVT.

In this sample, this clone turned up a few times. The chain has TRBV9 and TRBJ1-4; 8 nucleotides match TRBD1. CDR1 is SGDLS and CDR2 is YYNGEE in the germline V gene. V lost 4 bases, J lost 7 bases, and 6 bases stayed unmatched. The length of the CDR3 is 14 residues. The CDR3 loop is CASSSQGAIEKLFF. The CDR3 coding sequence is TGTGCCAGCAGCTCCCAGGGGGCGATTGAAAAACTGTTTTTT.

V is TRBV6-1 and J is TRBJ1-3; 7 bases agree with TRBD1. Trimming took 6 bases from V and 7 from J; bases not matched to a gene: 12. Germline CDR1 is MNHNS and CDR2 is SASEGT. The CDR3 has 15 amino acids. DNA for the CDR3: TGTGCCAGCAGCCGAACCGGGACAGAGGGGAACACCATATATTTT. It translates to CASSRTGTEGNTIYF.

This clone appeared a single time. V is TRBV6-1 and J is TRBJ2-1; weak D call: TRBD2 (5 bases). V lost 4 bases and J lost 4, with 5 bases in between. Looked up from germline, CDR1 is MNHNS and CDR2 is SASEGT. This CDR3 has 12 amino acids. The CDR3 spells CASSGGYNEQFF. Written as DNA, the CDR3 is TGTGCCAGCAGTGGCGGGTACAATGAGCAGTTCTTC.

Written as DNA, the CDR3 is TGCGCCAGCAGCCCTCTGGGTGGGAGCTCCTACGAGCAGTACTTC. It codes for CASSPLGGSSYEQYF. The chain carries TRBV5-1 and TRBJ2-7, with a possible D match to TRBD2 (5 bases). The V end lost 4 bases, the J end lost 0 bases, and 14 bases lay between the germline ends. The CDR3 consists of 15 residues. The V gene's germline CDR1 is SGHRS and CDR2 YFSETQ.

The V call is TRBV19, the J call TRBJ1-6, with TRBD1 matching 7 bases. The J segment lost 7 bases and the V segment lost 3 bases, leaving 3 bases of the junction unmatched. CDR3 length equals 14 residues. CDR1 and CDR2 (germline): LNHDA, SQIVND (reference sequence). The CDR3: CASSMGQRNSPLHF. The CDR3 nucleotides are TGTGCCAGTAGTATGGGACAGAGAAATTCACCCCTCCACTTT.

The J gene is TRBJ2-7, the V gene TRBV6-6; TRBD2 is a possible D gene (6 bases). Trimming shortened V by 5 bases and J by 5 bases, and 19 bases separated the two germline ends. The CDR3 has 15 residues. Germline V gene data show CDR1 as MNHNY and CDR2 as SVGAGI (reference sequence). In nucleotides, the CDR3 is TGTGCCAGCAGTCCCCCCGGGGCGGGATTGGACGAGCAGTACTTC. This sequence encodes CASSPPGAGLDEQYF.

The chain recombines TRBV2 with TRBJ1-1; 9 bases line up with TRBD1. The CDR3 is 14 amino acids. Germline V gene data show CDR1 as SNHLY and CDR2 as FYNNEI. V lost 3 bases, J lost 6 bases, and 5 bases stayed unmatched. CDR3 sequence (DNA): TGTGCCAGCAGTGACGGGGGGACAGGGCCTGAAGCTTTCTTT. Its protein is CASSDGGTGPEAFF.